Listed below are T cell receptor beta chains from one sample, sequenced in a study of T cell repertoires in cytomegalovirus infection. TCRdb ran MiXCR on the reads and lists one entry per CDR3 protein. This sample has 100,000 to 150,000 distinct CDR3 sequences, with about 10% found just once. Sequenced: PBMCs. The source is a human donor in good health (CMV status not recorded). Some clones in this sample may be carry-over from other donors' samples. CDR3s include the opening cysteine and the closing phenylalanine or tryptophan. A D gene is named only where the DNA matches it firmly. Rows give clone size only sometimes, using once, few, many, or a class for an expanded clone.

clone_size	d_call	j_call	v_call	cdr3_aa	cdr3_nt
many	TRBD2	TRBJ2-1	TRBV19	CASSIGQLAGFSSYNEQFF	TGTGCCAGTAGTATAGGGCAGCTAGCGGGGTTTAGCTCCTACAATGAGCAGTTCTTC
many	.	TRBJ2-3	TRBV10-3	CAIARSQDTQYF	TGTGCCATCGCCCGTTCCCAAGATACGCAGTATTTT
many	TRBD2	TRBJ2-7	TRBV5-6	CASSPTSGGTYEQYF	TGTGCCAGCAGTCCTACTAGCGGGGGAACCTACGAGCAGTACTTC
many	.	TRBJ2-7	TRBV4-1	CASSQALSGMLYEQYF	TGCGCCAGCAGCCAAGCTTTGTCGGGGATGCTCTACGAGCAGTACTTC
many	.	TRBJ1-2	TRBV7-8	CASSAEFRASEGYTF	TGTGCCAGCAGCGCGGAATTCCGGGCTTCCGAGGGCTACACCTTC
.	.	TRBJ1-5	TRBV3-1	CASSQGDKQPQHF	TGTGCCAGCAGCCAAGGAGACAAGCAGCCCCAGCATTTT
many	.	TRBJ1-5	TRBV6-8	CASSSLNGSRSNQPQHF	TGTGCCAGCAGTTCTCTAAACGGGTCGAGGAGCAATCAGCCCCAGCATTTT
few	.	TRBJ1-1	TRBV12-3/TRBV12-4	CASSFWMNTEAFF	TGTGCCAGCAGTTTTTGGATGAACACTGAAGCTTTCTTT
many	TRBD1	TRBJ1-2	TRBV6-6	CASSYPTGGSYGYTF	TGTGCCAGCAGTTACCCGACAGGGGGAAGCTATGGCTACACCTTC
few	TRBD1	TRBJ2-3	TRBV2	CASTGGGESTDTQYF	TGTGCCAGCACAGGGGGTGGAGAAAGCACAGATACGCAGTATTTT
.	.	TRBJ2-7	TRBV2	CASRPSGAEQYF	TGTGCCAGCAGACCCTCGGGAGCCGAGCAGTACTTC
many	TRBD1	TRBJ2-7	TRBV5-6	CASSGDRVVYEQYF	TGTGCCAGCAGCGGGGACAGGGTTGTCTACGAGCAGTACTTC
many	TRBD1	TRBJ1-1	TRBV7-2	CASSPPGTGGRTEAFF	TGTGCCAGCAGCCCCCCGGGGACAGGGGGTAGGACTGAAGCTTTCTTT
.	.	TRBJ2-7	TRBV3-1	CASSQDARGGEQYF	TGTGCCAGCAGCCAAGATGCCAGGGGAGGCGAGCAGTACTTC
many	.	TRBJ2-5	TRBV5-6	CASSLVVRGRQETQYF	TGTGCCAGCAGCTTAGTAGTGAGGGGACGGCAAGAGACCCAGTACTTC
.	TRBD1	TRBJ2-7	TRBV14	CASSQGTGFYEQYF	TGTGCCAGCAGCCAAGGGACAGGGTTCTACGAGCAGTACTTC
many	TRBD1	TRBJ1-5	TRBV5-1	CASRAGTGDNNQPQHF	TGCGCCAGCAGAGCCGGGACAGGGGATAACAATCAGCCCCAGCATTTT
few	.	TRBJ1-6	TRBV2	CASSEDLPGTSYNSPLHF	TGTGCCAGCAGTGAAGACCTACCAGGGACCTCCTATAATTCACCCCTCCACTTT
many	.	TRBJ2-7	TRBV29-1	CSVEVVGPLLYEQYF	TGCAGCGTTGAGGTGGTAGGTCCTCTCCTCTACGAGCAGTACTTC
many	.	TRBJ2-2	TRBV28	CASSFSRGNTGELFF	TGTGCCAGCAGTTTCTCCAGGGGAAACACCGGGGAGCTGTTTTTT
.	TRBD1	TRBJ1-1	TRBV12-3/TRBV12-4	CASSYTGAAFF	TGTGCCAGCAGCTATACAGGGGCGGCTTTCTTT
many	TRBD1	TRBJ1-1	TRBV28	CASSLPGTGGNTEAFF	TGTGCCAGCAGCTTACCCGGGACAGGGGGGAACACTGAAGCTTTCTTT
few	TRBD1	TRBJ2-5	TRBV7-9	CASRSGQGETQYF	TGTGCCAGCAGATCGGGACAGGGGGAGACCCAGTACTTC
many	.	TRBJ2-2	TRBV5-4	CASSLGGFTGELFF	TGTGCCAGCAGCTTGGGCGGATTCACCGGGGAGCTGTTTTTT
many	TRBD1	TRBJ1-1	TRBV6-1	CASRRQGALSLDTEAFF	TGTGCCAGCAGGAGACAGGGGGCGTTATCTTTGGACACTGAAGCTTTCTTT
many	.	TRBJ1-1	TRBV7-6	CASSPDASPNTEAFF	TGTGCCAGCAGCCCTGACGCCAGCCCGAACACTGAAGCTTTCTTT
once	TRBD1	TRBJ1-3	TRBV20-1	CSAPLPRQGGSGNTIYF	TGCAGTGCCCCCCTGCCCCGACAGGGCGGCTCTGGAAACACCATATATTTT
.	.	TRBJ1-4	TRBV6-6	CASIRGGGQEKLFF	TGTGCCAGCATCCGGGGGGGGGGTCAGGAAAAACTGTTTTTT
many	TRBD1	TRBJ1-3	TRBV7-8	CASSLSVRGASGNTIYF	TGTGCCAGCAGCTTAAGTGTCAGGGGGGCCTCTGGAAACACCATATATTTT
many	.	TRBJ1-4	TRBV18	CASSRQAHTPATNEKLFF	TGTGCCAGCTCACGACAGGCTCATACTCCCGCAACTAATGAAAAACTGTTTTTT
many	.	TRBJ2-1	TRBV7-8	CASSYRTRQGNNEQFF	TGTGCCAGCAGCTACCGAACCAGGCAGGGTAACAATGAGCAGTTCTTC
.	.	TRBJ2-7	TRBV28	CASSLYGGPDYEQYF	TGTGCCAGCAGTTTATACGGCGGTCCTGACTACGAGCAGTACTTC
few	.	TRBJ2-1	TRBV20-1	CSARVTGGNEQFF	TGCAGTGCTAGAGTAACTGGGGGCAATGAGCAGTTCTTC
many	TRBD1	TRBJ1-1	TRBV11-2	CASSPQGVSGTEAFF	TGTGCCAGCAGCCCCCAGGGGGTATCGGGGACTGAAGCTTTCTTT
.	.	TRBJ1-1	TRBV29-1	CSVQDGARTEAFF	TGCAGCGTTCAGGACGGGGCTAGGACTGAAGCTTTCTTT
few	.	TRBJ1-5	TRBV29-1	CSVVSGNQPQHF	TGCAGCGTTGTTTCAGGCAATCAGCCCCAGCATTTT
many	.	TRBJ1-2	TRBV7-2	CASSRGGAKGYTF	TGTGCCAGCAGCCGTGGGGGGGCGAAGGGCTACACCTTC
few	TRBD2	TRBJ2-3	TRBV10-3	CAISESRLAGGTDTQYF	TGTGCCATCAGTGAGTCGAGACTAGCGGGGGGCACAGATACGCAGTATTTT
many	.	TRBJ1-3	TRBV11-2	CASATNSGNTIYF	TGTGCCTCCGCGACCAACTCTGGAAACACCATATATTTT
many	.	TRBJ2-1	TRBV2	CASSEERFLPYNEQFF	TGTGCCAGCAGTGAAGAGAGGTTTCTCCCCTACAATGAGCAGTTCTTC
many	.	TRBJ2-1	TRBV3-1	CASSQDKQSSGNEQFF	TGTGCCAGCAGCCAAGATAAACAGTCTTCAGGCAATGAGCAGTTCTTC
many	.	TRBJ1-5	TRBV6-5	CASSYREGRSSNQPQHF	TGTGCCAGCAGTTACAGGGAGGGAAGGTCGAGCAATCAGCCCCAGCATTTT
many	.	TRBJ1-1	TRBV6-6	CASSWDTEAFF	TGTGCCAGCAGTTGGGACACTGAAGCTTTCTTT
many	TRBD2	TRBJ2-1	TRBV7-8	CASSPWVSGSGPYNEQFF	TGTGCCAGCAGCCCCTGGGTTAGCGGGAGCGGTCCCTACAATGAGCAGTTCTTC
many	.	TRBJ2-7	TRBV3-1	CASSHFGAHFSYEQYF	TGTGCCAGCAGCCACTTCGGCGCCCACTTCTCCTACGAGCAGTACTTC
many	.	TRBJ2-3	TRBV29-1	CSVEGATDTQYF	TGCAGCGTGGAAGGGGCCACAGATACGCAGTATTTT
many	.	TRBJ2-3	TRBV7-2	CASSSLTDTQYF	TGTGCCAGCAGCTCCCTCACAGATACGCAGTATTTT
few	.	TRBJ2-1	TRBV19	CASSPEWGEWDNEQFF	TGTGCCAGTAGTCCCGAGTGGGGCGAGTGGGACAATGAGCAGTTCTTC
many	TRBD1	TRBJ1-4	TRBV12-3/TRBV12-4	CASSLGDRGEKLFF	TGTGCCAGCAGTTTGGGGGACAGGGGTGAAAAACTGTTTTTT
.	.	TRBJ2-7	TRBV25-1	CASSEFSYEQYF	TGTGCCAGCAGTGAATTCTCCTACGAGCAGTACTTC
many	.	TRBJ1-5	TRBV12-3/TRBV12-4	CASSRGSGNQPQHF	TGTGCCAGCAGCCGAGGGTCGGGGAATCAGCCCCAGCATTTT
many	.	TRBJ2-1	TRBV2	CASKEGSRSYNEQFF	TGTGCCAGCAAAGAGGGCTCCCGCTCCTACAATGAGCAGTTCTTC
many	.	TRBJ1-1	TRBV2	CASSDEANTEAFF	TGTGCCAGCAGTGACGAGGCCAACACTGAAGCTTTCTTT
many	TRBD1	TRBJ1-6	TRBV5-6	CASSIPTGETSPLHF	TGTGCCAGCAGCATCCCAACAGGGGAAACTTCACCCCTCCACTTT
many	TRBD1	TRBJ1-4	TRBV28	CASSSPGTGGYEKLFF	TGTGCCAGCAGCTCACCAGGGACAGGGGGGTATGAAAAACTGTTTTTT
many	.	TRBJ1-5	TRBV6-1	CASSGRDLSNQPQHF	TGTGCCAGCAGTGGCAGGGACCTTAGCAATCAGCCCCAGCATTTT
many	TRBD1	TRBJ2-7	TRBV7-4	CASANRGRWDEQYF	TGTGCCAGCGCCAACAGGGGGCGCTGGGACGAGCAGTACTTC